The clone carrying this TCR beta chain was found a few times. As yet, its antigen is unknown. The record originates from a study of T-cell memory formation after mild COVID-19. Study-wide points: CD4+ contracting clones were mainly CM and EM; CD8+ ones, EMRA.

Each CDR3 protein gets one entry after TCRdb re-called the 5' RACE reads with MiXCR. The data show 350,000 to 500,000 distinct CDR3 sequences, roughly 20% seen once. The CDR3 has 13 residues. Trimming cost V 2 bases and J 5 bases; bases outside gene matches: 3. Germline V CDR1 and CDR2: LGHDT, YNNKEL (reference sequence). The TCR sequence derives from an adult woman who had mild COVID-19 (a few samples of this study predate the infection). Cell type and time point are not known. The chain carries TRBV3-1 and TRBJ2-7; 7 bases are a match to TRBD1. Material for sequencing was PBMCs or a T cell subset sorted from them (not recorded which). Here the CDR3 reads CASSQRTGDEQYF. Here the CDR3 DNA reads TGTGCCAGCAGCCAACGGACAGGTGACGAGCAGTACTTC.